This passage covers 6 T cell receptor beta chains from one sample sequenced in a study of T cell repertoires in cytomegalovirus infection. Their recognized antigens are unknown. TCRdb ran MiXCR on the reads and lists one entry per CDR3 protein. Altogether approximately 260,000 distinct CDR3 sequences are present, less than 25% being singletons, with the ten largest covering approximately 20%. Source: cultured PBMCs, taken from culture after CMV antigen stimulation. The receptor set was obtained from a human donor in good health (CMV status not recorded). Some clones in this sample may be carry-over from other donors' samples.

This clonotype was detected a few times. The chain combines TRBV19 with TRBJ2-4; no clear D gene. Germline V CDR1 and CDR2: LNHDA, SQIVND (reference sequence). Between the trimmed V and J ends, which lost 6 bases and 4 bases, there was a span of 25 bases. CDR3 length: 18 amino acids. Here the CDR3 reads CASSLPYEAPSTKNIQYF. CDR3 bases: TGTGCCAGTAGCCTTCCTTATGAGGCCCCTTCGACAAAAAACATTCAGTACTTC.

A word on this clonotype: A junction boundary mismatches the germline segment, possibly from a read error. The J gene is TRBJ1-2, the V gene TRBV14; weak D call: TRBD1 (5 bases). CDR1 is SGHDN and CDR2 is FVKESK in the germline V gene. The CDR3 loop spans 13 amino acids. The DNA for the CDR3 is TGTGCCAGCAGCCAAGTGGGGGTCTATCGCTACACCTTC. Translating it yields CASSQVGVYRYTF.

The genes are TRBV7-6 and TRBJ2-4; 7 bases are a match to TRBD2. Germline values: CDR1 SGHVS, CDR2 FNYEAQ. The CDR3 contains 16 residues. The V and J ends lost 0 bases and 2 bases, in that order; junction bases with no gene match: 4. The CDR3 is CASSLAWGGTKNIQYF. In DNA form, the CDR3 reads TGTGCCAGCAGCTTAGCCTGGGGGGGAACCAAAAACATTCAGTACTTC.

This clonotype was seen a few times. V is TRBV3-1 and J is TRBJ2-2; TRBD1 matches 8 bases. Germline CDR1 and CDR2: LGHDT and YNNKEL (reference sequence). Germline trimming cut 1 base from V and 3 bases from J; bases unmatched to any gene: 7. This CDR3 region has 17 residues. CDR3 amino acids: CASSQAGQGSHTGELFF. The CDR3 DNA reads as TGTGCCAGCAGCCAAGCCGGACAGGGAAGTCACACCGGGGAGCTGTTTTTT.

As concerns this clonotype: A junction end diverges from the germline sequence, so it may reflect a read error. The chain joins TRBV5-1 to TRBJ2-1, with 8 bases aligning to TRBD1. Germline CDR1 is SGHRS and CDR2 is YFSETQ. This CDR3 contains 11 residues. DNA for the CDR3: TGCGCCAGCAGCTTGGGGACAGGGAAAATCTTC. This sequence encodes CASSLGTGKIF.

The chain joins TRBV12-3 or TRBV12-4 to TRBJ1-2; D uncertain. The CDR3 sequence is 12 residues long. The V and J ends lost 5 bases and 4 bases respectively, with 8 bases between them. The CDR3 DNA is TGTGCCAGCAGTGACGATAGCTATGGCTACACCTTC. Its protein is CASSDDSYGYTF.